These T cell receptor beta chains were read from a single sample in a study of CD8 T cells in ankylosing spondylitis. TCRdb used MiXCR to reprocess the 5' RACE reads, holding one entry per CDR3 protein. The sample consists of hundreds of thousands of distinct CDR3 sequences, around 7.8% of them appearing once. The sample consisted of blood, either unsorted or a sorted T cell fraction (not recorded which). Receptor source: a male donor with ankylosing spondylitis or in good health (not recorded which). The CDR3 runs from the conserved cysteine through the conserved F or W. The order of the fields is D gene, clone size, J gene, V gene, CDR3 protein, CDR3 DNA. A D gene is named only where the DNA matches it firmly. The size of a clone is reported for some rows only, either as once, few or many, or as a class for expanded clones.

D gene: NA; clone size: many; J gene: TRBJ2-7; V gene: TRBV6-5; CDR3 protein: CASRRDYEQYF; CDR3 DNA: TGTGCCAGCCGCCGGGATTACGAGCAGTACTTC
D gene: TRBD1; clone size: NA; J gene: TRBJ2-7; V gene: TRBV7-6; CDR3 protein: CAILHGDGRDRMHYEQYF; CDR3 DNA: TGTGCCATCCTCCACGGGGACGGGCGGGACAGGATGCATTACGAGCAGTACTTC
D gene: TRBD1; clone size: many; J gene: TRBJ2-7; V gene: TRBV9; CDR3 protein: CASSVVGQPYEQYF; CDR3 DNA: TGTGCCAGCAGCGTAGTGGGACAGCCATACGAGCAGTACTTC
D gene: NA; clone size: many; J gene: TRBJ2-7; V gene: TRBV7-2; CDR3 protein: CASSWWESSYEQYF; CDR3 DNA: TGTGCCAGCAGTTGGTGGGAAAGCTCCTACGAGCAGTACTTC
D gene: NA; clone size: NA; J gene: TRBJ2-3; V gene: TRBV18; CDR3 protein: CASSPGTRTRGSTQYF; CDR3 DNA: TGTGCCAGCTCACCAGGCACCCGGACTCGAGGGAGTACGCAGTATTTT
D gene: NA; clone size: many; J gene: TRBJ2-1; V gene: TRBV29-1; CDR3 protein: CSVVSYNEQFF; CDR3 DNA: TGCAGCGTTGTCTCCTACAATGAGCAGTTCTTC
D gene: NA; clone size: few; J gene: TRBJ2-7; V gene: TRBV5-1; CDR3 protein: CASSSGAAYEQYF; CDR3 DNA: TGCGCCAGCAGCTCCGGAGCCGCCTACGAGCAGTACTTC
D gene: TRBD1; clone size: many; J gene: TRBJ2-6; V gene: TRBV19; CDR3 protein: CASTDRVNAGANVLTF; CDR3 DNA: TGTGCCAGTACCGACAGGGTGAACGCTGGGGCCAACGTCCTGACTTTC
D gene: TRBD1; clone size: many; J gene: TRBJ1-2; V gene: TRBV3-1; CDR3 protein: CASSPGQGVWGYTF; CDR3 DNA: TGTGCCAGCAGCCCTGGACAGGGTGTATGGGGCTACACCTTC
D gene: NA; clone size: many; J gene: TRBJ2-2; V gene: TRBV19; CDR3 protein: CASSRGYSNGELFF; CDR3 DNA: TGTGCCAGTAGTAGGGGATATTCTAACGGGGAGCTGTTTTTT
D gene: TRBD1; clone size: NA; J gene: TRBJ2-6; V gene: TRBV11-1; CDR3 protein: CASSTGQAFDSGANVLTF; CDR3 DNA: TGTGCCAGCAGCACCGGACAGGCGTTTGACTCTGGGGCCAACGTCCTGACTTTC
D gene: TRBD1; clone size: few; J gene: TRBJ1-5; V gene: TRBV20-1; CDR3 protein: CSARGDRSQPQHF; CDR3 DNA: TGCAGTGCTAGGGGGGACAGGAGTCAGCCCCAGCATTTT
D gene: TRBD2; clone size: many; J gene: TRBJ2-5; V gene: TRBV20-1; CDR3 protein: CSAGLAGVEETQYF; CDR3 DNA: TGCAGTGCTGGACTAGCGGGAGTGGAGGAGACCCAGTACTTC
D gene: TRBD1; clone size: NA; J gene: TRBJ2-3; V gene: TRBV5-1; CDR3 protein: CASSTGTVDTQYF; CDR3 DNA: TGCGCCAGCAGCACGGGGACAGTTGATACGCAGTATTTT
D gene: TRBD1; clone size: many; J gene: TRBJ1-2; V gene: TRBV5-1; CDR3 protein: CASSLGTESSGGSVYGYTF; CDR3 DNA: TGCGCCAGCAGCTTGGGGACTGAGTCCTCAGGGGGTTCGGTCTATGGCTACACCTTC
D gene: TRBD2; clone size: many; J gene: TRBJ2-1; V gene: TRBV12-3/TRBV12-4; CDR3 protein: CASSLTSGRAGGEQFF; CDR3 DNA: TGTGCCAGCAGTTTAACAAGCGGGAGGGCGGGGGGTGAGCAGTTCTTC
D gene: TRBD2; clone size: many; J gene: TRBJ2-1; V gene: TRBV20-1; CDR3 protein: CSARDTASGGRYNEQFF; CDR3 DNA: TGCAGTGCTAGAGATACGGCTAGCGGGGGCCGGTACAATGAGCAGTTCTTC
D gene: NA; clone size: many; J gene: TRBJ2-3; V gene: TRBV29-1; CDR3 protein: CSVDAQGTDTQYF; CDR3 DNA: TGCAGCGTTGATGCCCAGGGCACAGATACGCAGTATTTT
D gene: NA; clone size: NA; J gene: TRBJ1-2; V gene: TRBV20-1; CDR3 protein: CSASDRGSTF; CDR3 DNA: TGCAGTGCTTCCGACAGAGGCTCCACCTTC
D gene: NA; clone size: NA; J gene: TRBJ1-1; V gene: TRBV9; CDR3 protein: CASSPRQGVNTEAFF; CDR3 DNA: TGTGCCAGCAGCCCCCGGCAGGGAGTGAACACTGAAGCTTTCTTT
D gene: NA; clone size: many; J gene: TRBJ1-2; V gene: TRBV20-1; CDR3 protein: CSAKEDLYGYTF; CDR3 DNA: TGCAGTGCTAAGGAGGATCTCTATGGCTACACCTTC
D gene: NA; clone size: many; J gene: TRBJ2-3; V gene: TRBV5-6; CDR3 protein: CASSHMDGGRTQYF; CDR3 DNA: TGTGCCAGCAGCCACATGGACGGGGGCCGGACGCAGTATTTT
D gene: NA; clone size: NA; J gene: TRBJ1-1; V gene: TRBV9; CDR3 protein: CASSVAGGMLNTEAFF; CDR3 DNA: TGTGCCAGCAGCGTAGCTGGCGGCATGTTGAACACTGAAGCTTTCTTT
D gene: TRBD1; clone size: many; J gene: TRBJ1-4; V gene: TRBV5-1; CDR3 protein: CASSSGQGNEKLFF; CDR3 DNA: TGCGCCAGCAGCTCAGGACAGGGTAATGAAAAACTGTTTTTT
D gene: TRBD1; clone size: NA; J gene: TRBJ2-1; V gene: TRBV7-3; CDR3 protein: CASRQTGGHNNEQFF; CDR3 DNA: TGTGCCAGCAGGCAAACAGGGGGCCATAACAATGAGCAGTTCTTC
D gene: NA; clone size: many; J gene: TRBJ2-3; V gene: TRBV5-1; CDR3 protein: CASSLGTIVGSTDTQYF; CDR3 DNA: TGCGCCAGCAGCTTGGGGACTATCGTCGGTAGCACAGATACGCAGTATTTT
D gene: TRBD2; clone size: many; J gene: TRBJ2-1; V gene: TRBV7-2; CDR3 protein: CASSFASLAGGPLEQFF; CDR3 DNA: TGTGCCAGCAGCTTTGCTTCGTTAGCGGGAGGGCCGCTTGAGCAGTTCTTC